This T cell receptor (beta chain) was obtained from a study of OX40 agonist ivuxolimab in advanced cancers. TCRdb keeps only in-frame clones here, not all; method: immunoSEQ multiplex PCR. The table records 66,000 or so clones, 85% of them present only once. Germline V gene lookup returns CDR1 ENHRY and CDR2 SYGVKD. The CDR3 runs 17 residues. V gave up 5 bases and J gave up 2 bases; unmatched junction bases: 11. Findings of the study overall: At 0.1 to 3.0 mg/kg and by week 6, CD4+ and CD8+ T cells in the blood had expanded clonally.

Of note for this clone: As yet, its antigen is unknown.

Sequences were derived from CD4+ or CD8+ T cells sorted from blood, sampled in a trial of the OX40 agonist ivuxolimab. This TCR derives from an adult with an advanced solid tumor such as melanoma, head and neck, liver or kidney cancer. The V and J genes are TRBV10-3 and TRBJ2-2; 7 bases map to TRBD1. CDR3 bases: TGTGCCATCAGTCTATCTTTGACAGGGAGCAACACCGGGGAGCTGTTTTTT. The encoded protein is CAISLSLTGSNTGELFF.